The 16 T cell receptor beta chains reported below all come from one sample, sequenced in a study of blood T cell repertoires in COVID-19. Sequencing was performed with immunoSEQ multiplex PCR; in TCRdb, only in-frame clones are kept and a portion is missing. In the table there are 330,000 or so clones, roughly nine tenths of which are singletons. Sequenced: peripheral blood. These TCRs come from an older woman with COVID-19, enrolled during active disease.

This chain uses TRBV19 with TRBJ1-1; D perhaps matches TRBD1 (6 bases). Germline V gene data show CDR1 as LNHDA and CDR2 as SQIVND (reference sequence). Trimming removed 10 bases at V and 3 bases at J, with 15 bases between. The CDR3 spans 13 residues. DNA for the CDR3: TGTGCCACCTCCTTCCACAGGGACACTGAAGCTTTCTTT. Amino acids: CATSFHRDTEAFF. Combining the CDR3 with reference TRBV19 and TRBJ1-1 gives the whole variable domain DGGITQSPKYLFRKEGQNVTLSCEQNLNHDAMYWYRQDPGQGLRLIYYSQIVNDFQKGDIAEGYSVSREKKESFPLTVTSAQKNPTAFYLCATSFHRDTEAFFGQGTRLTVV.

The genes are TRBV10-3 and TRBJ1-2, with TRBD1 identical over 7 bases. With 2 bases clipped from V and 4 bases from J, the junction kept 7 bases outside the gene matches. This CDR3 region has 15 residues. Germline V gene lookup returns CDR1 ENHRY and CDR2 SYGVKD. CDR3 region: CAISEEVTGIYGYTF. The CDR3, as DNA: TGTGCCATCAGTGAGGAGGTGACAGGGATCTATGGCTACACCTTC.

The chain recombines TRBV7-3 with TRBJ2-2; D unclear. V was clipped by 2 bases and J by 4 bases, with 5 bases between them. This CDR3 region has 13 residues. Germline-derived CDR1 and CDR2 are SGHTA and FQGTGA. DNA for the CDR3: TGTGCCAGCAGCTTACCAGGCACCGGGGAGCTGTTTTTT. Translation gives CASSLPGTGELFF.

A single count supports this clone. J is TRBJ1-2 and V is TRBV10-3; D is ambiguous. The CDR3 sequence is 13 residues long. The V end lost 6 bases, the J end lost 4 bases, and 12 bases lay between the germline ends. The germline V gene encodes CDR1 ENHRY and CDR2 SYGVKD. The CDR3 is CAISGSTFYGYTF. The CDR3 bases are TGTGCCATCAGCGGTTCTACTTTCTATGGCTACACCTTC.

The rearrangement links TRBV19 to TRBJ2-5, with D possibly matching TRBD1 (6 bases). Germline V gives CDR1 LNHDA, CDR2 SQIVND (reference sequence). Trimming cost V 2 bases and J 5 bases, with 15 bases left between them. CDR3 length equals 15 residues. The CDR3 loop reads CASSIRAGVWETQYF. CDR3 nucleotide sequence: TGTGCCAGTAGTATAAGGGCAGGGGTTTGGGAGACCCAGTACTTC.

This clone was picked up one time. The V and J genes are TRBV12-5 and TRBJ1-5; D perhaps matches TRBD1 (5 bases). The germline V and J ends were trimmed by 4 bases and 5 bases, with 12 bases remaining between them. The length of the CDR3 is 14 residues. Germline values: CDR1 LGHNT, CDR2 FRNRAP. The chain's CDR3 is CASGSGTAYQPQHF. The CDR3 bases are TGTGCTAGTGGTTCCGGGACTGCCTATCAGCCCCAGCATTTT.

This chain links TRBV19 with TRBJ1-1, with D possibly TRBD1 on 6 matching bases. The CDR3 totals 14 residues. V gave up 7 bases and J gave up 2 bases, with 14 bases separating them. Germline CDR1 LNHDA, CDR2 SQIVND (reference sequence). CDR3 sequence (DNA): TGTGCCAGTAATATGGGGGCTTTTAACACTGAAGCTTTCTTT. Protein product: CASNMGAFNTEAFF.

The CDR3 loop is CASSQSAQGYEQYF. The DNA for the CDR3 is TGCGCCAGCAGTCAATCGGCCCAGGGCTACGAGCAGTACTTC. V usage is TRBV23-1 and J usage is TRBJ2-7; a weak D match, TRBD1 (5 bases). TRBV23-1 is treated as an ORF (open reading frame) with a function not yet certain. V lost 0 bases and J lost 3, with 9 bases in between. This CDR3 region has 14 residues.

The chain uses TRBV19 and TRBJ1-2, with 7 positions matching TRBD1. Germline assignment: CDR1 LNHDA and CDR2 SQIVND (reference sequence). V lost 4 bases to trimming and J lost 2 bases; unmatched junction nucleotides: 13. CDR3 length: 17 amino acids. The CDR3 DNA sequence: TGTGCCAGTAGTACCCTTCAGAAACCGGGACAGAACTATGGCTACACCTTC. It yields the protein CASSTLQKPGQNYGYTF.

As regards this clone: Other nucleotide sequences from this sample produce the same CDR3. The CDR3 nucleotides are TGCGCCAGCAGCCCTGGGACAGGGGGGACTGAAGCTTTCTTT. It is translated as CASSPGTGGTEAFF. The gene calls are TRBV5-1 and TRBJ1-1, with 11 bases lining up with TRBD1. The CDR3 is 14 residues long. The trim removed 4 bases at V and 5 bases at J, leaving 4 bases unmatched. The germline CDR1 and CDR2 sequences are SGHRS and YFSETQ.

V usage is TRBV2 and J usage is TRBJ1-6; TRBD1 might be the D (5 bases). There are 14 residues in the CDR3. Per the germline V gene, CDR1 is SNHLY and CDR2 is FYNNEI. The V end was cut by 10 bases, the J end by 3 bases, with 13 bases between. The CDR3 loop is CATREGNYNSPLHF. CDR3 nucleotide sequence: TGTGCCACCCGGGAGGGGAACTATAATTCACCCCTCCACTTT.

This clone was seen only once. The chain uses TRBV6-6 and TRBJ2-7; maybe TRBD2 (6 bases). CDR3 length equals 14 residues. Germline loops: CDR1 MNHNY, CDR2 SVGAGI (reference sequence). Trimming shortened V by 2 bases and J by 6 bases, and 14 bases separated the two germline ends. The CDR3 nucleotides read TGTGCCAGCAGTTACGGGGGGAGTTACTCCGAGCAGTACTTC. It codes for CASSYGGSYSEQYF.

The sample holds one count of this clone. The chain joins TRBV7-9 to TRBJ2-5, with 8 bases identical to TRBD2. The germline CDR1 and CDR2 sequences are SEHNR and FQNEAQ (reference sequence). V shed 2 bases, J shed 0 bases, and the junction held 5 bases outside the gene matches. CDR3 length equals 16 residues. As DNA, the CDR3 is TGTGCCAGCAGCTTATTCTCTAGCGGGTACCAAGAGACCCAGTACTTC. This sequence encodes CASSLFSSGYQETQYF.

This chain links TRBV18 with TRBJ2-5; D is perhaps TRBD1 (5 bases). This CDR3 region has 15 residues. CDR1 KGHSH and CDR2 LQKENI come from the germline V gene. V was cut by 3 bases and J by 1 base, with 12 bases left in between. The CDR3 DNA follows: TGTGCCAGCTCACCGGGGCGCACCTCCCAAGAGACCCAGTACTTC. It specifies CASSPGRTSQETQYF.

The V call is TRBV28, the J call TRBJ1-2; 7 nucleotides match TRBD1. There are 13 residues in the CDR3. Germline loops: CDR1 MDHEN, CDR2 SYDVKM. J gave up 4 bases and V 5 bases, and 4 bases lay outside the gene matches. The CDR3 DNA sequence: TGTGCCAGCAGTACGACAGGGATCTATGGCTACACCTTC. Amino acids: CASSTTGIYGYTF.

The chain joins TRBV2 to TRBJ1-2, with TRBD1 matching 12 bases. Looked up from germline, CDR1 is SNHLY and CDR2 is FYNNEI. This CDR3 contains 15 residues. Trimming took 6 bases from V and 7 from J; bases not matched to a gene: 9. This CDR3 reads CASRTGTGGRSGYTF. CDR3 DNA sequence: TGTGCCAGCAGGACCGGGACAGGGGGCCGAAGTGGCTACACCTTC.